The text below deals with one TCR beta chain. The data derive from a study of blood T cell repertoires in COVID-19. Using immunoSEQ multiplex PCR, the repertoire was profiled, and TCRdb retains in-frame clones only, with some absent. The data show roughly 200,000 clones, 84% seen once. V shed 2 bases and J shed 3 bases, with 8 bases lying between them. Germline lookup yields CDR1 MNHNY and CDR2 SVGAGI (reference sequence). This CDR3 comprises 13 residues. V and J are TRBV6-6 and TRBJ2-7; D remains unclear. Sequencing was done on a sample of peripheral blood. The source is a woman in her 70s with active or convalescent COVID-19. The CDR3 reads CASSYGGIYEQYF. CDR3 in DNA: TGTGCCAGCAGTTACGGCGGAATCTACGAGCAGTACTTC.